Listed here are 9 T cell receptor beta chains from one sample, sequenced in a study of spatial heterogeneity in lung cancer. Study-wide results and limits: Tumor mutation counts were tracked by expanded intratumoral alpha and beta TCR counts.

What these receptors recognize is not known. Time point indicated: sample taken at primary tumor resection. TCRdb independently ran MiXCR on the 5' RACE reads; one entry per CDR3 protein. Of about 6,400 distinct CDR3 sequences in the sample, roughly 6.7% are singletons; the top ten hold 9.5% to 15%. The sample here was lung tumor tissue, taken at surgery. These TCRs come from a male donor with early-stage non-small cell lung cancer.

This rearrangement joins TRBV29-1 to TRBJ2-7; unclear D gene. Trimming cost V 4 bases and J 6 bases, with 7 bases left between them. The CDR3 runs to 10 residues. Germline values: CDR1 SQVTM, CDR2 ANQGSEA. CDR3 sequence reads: CSVGSGEQYF. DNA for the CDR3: TGCAGCGTTGGGTCTGGCGAGCAGTACTTC.

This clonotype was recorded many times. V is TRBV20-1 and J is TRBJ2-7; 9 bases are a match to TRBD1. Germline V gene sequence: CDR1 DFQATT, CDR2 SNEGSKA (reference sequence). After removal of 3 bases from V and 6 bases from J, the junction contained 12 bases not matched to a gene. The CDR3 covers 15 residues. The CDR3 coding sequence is TGCAGTGCTAGTATTCCGGGACAGGGCTTCGGCGAGCAGTACTTC. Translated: CSASIPGQGFGEQYF.

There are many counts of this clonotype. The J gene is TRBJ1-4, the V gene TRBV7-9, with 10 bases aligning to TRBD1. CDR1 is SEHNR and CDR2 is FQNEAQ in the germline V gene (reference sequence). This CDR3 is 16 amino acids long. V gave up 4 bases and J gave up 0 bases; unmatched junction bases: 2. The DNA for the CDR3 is TGTGCCAGCAGCTCCGGGACAGGGGCAACTAATGAAAAACTGTTTTTT. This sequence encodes CASSSGTGATNEKLFF.

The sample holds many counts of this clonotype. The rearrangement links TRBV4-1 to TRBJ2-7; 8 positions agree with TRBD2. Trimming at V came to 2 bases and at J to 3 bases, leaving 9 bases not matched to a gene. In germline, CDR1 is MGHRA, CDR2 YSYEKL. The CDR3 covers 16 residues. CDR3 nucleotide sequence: TGCGCCAGCAGCCAAACCCATAGCGGGGACGTCTACGAGCAGTACTTC. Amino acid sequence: CASSQTHSGDVYEQYF.

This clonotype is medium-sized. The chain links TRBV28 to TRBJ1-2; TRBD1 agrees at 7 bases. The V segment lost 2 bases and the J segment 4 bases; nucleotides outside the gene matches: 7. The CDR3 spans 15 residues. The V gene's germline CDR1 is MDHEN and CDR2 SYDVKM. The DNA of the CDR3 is TGTGCCAGCAGTTTAAGGGGGCAATTTGGCTATGGCTACACCTTC. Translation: CASSLRGQFGYGYTF.

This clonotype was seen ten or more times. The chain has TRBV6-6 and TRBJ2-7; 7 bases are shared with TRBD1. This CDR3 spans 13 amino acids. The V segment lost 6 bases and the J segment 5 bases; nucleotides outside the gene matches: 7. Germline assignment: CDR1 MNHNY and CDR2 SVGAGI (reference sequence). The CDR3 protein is CASSRDSRDEQYF. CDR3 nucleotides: TGTGCCAGCAGCCGGGACAGTAGGGACGAGCAGTACTTC.

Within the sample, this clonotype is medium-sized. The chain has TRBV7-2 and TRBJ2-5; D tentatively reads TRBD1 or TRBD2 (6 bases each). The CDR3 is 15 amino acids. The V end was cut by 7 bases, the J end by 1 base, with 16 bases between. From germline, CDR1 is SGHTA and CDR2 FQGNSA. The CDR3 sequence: CASTQGGRPQETQYF. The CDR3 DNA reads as TGTGCCAGCACCCAAGGGGGGCGACCCCAAGAGACCCAGTACTTC.

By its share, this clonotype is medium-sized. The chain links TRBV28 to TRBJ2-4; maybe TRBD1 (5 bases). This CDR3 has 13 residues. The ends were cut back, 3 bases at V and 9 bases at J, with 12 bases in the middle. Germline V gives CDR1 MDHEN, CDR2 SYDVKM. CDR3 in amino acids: CASSLRQRGIQYF. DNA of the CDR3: TGTGCCAGCAGTTTGCGTCAAAGGGGCATTCAGTACTTC.

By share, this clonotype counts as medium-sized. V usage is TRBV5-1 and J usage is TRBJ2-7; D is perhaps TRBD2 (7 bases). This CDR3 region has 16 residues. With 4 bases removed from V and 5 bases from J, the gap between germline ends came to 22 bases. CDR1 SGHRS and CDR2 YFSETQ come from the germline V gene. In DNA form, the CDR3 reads TGCGCCAGCAGCCCCGTCGGGGGGCGCGGCTCGGACGAGCAGTACTTC. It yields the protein CASSPVGGRGSDEQYF.